The clone carrying this TCR beta chain came up a few times. Its antigen is not known. RNA transcripts provided the source from which TCR beta CDR3 regions were amplified. HTBI primers were the set used in a first-round RT-PCR of the TCR CDR3. Using its own MiXCR run on the multiplex PCR reads, TCRdb lists one record per CDR3 protein. The repertoire consists of about 640,000 distinct CDR3 sequences, with 20% occurring once and the leading ten covering over 30%. The CDR3 is made up of 11 amino acids. Trimming pared 6 bases from V and 4 bases from J, leaving 9 bases between. In germline, CDR1 is SQVTM, CDR2 ANQGSEA. The data derive from a study of T cells in Graves' hyperthyroidism and ophthalmopathy. Study-wide findings and caveats: Most thyroid clonotypes that were expanded above 0.001 also turned up in blood.

Sequencing was done on a sample of blood. The TCR originated in a man aged 30-40 years with Graves' ophthalmopathy. The rearrangement links TRBV29-1 to TRBJ1-2, with D tentatively TRBD1 (5 bases). Here the CDR3 reads CSVGDLYGYTF. In DNA form, the CDR3 reads TGCAGCGTAGGGGACCTCTATGGCTACACCTTC. The full variable domain, with the rest looked up from reference TRBV29-1 and TRBJ1-2, is SAVISQKPSRDICQRGTSLTIQCQVDSQVTMMFWYRQQPGQSLTLIATANQGSEATYESGFVIDKFPISRPNLTFSTLTVSNMSPEDSSIYLCSVGDLYGYTFGSGTRLTVV.